The 14 T cell receptor beta chains reported below all come from one sample, sequenced in a study of T-cell reconstitution after alpha-beta-depleted transplantation in children. The authors prepared the TCRbeta library with unique molecular identifiers. Each CDR3 protein gets one entry after TCRdb re-called the PCR reads with MiXCR. The data contain more than 200,000 distinct CDR3 sequences, more than 15% of them singletons. The sample here was PBMCs, mostly from graft donor cells, taken 360 days after TCRalphabeta/CD19-depleted stem cell transplant. The receptors were gathered from a male patient aged 2-15 years who had a stem cell transplant for acute lymphoblastic leukemia, so the T cells may come from the graft donor.

This clonotype turned up a few times. V gene TRBV4-1 combines with J gene TRBJ2-5; 7 positions match TRBD1. The V gene's germline CDR1 is MGHRA and CDR2 YSYEKL. Trimming took 1 base from V and 3 from J; bases not matched to a gene: 2. The CDR3 loop spans 14 amino acids. The CDR3 here is CASSQGDREETQYF. CDR3 DNA: TGCGCCAGCAGCCAAGGGGACAGAGAAGAGACCCAGTACTTC.

This clonotype has more than one count but fewer than ten. The V gene is TRBV29-1, the J gene TRBJ1-1; D gene unclear. Germline CDR1 is SQVTM and CDR2 is ANQGSEA. This CDR3 has 11 residues. V lost 5 bases, J lost 11 bases, and 15 bases lay in between. For the CDR3, the DNA is TGCAGCGTTAAGGGTTCTCGGTTGGCTTTCTTT. It encodes CSVKGSRLAFF.

Many counts were recorded for this clonotype. The J gene is TRBJ1-2, the V gene TRBV7-8, with TRBD1 as a possible D gene (5 bases). The V and J ends lost 5 bases and 5 bases respectively, with 15 bases between them. The CDR3 sequence is 14 residues long. Looked up from germline, CDR1 is SGHVS and CDR2 is FQNEAQ. For the CDR3, the DNA is TGTGCCAGCAGCAAGTATCAGGGAACGTATGGCTACACCTTC. This gives the protein CASSKYQGTYGYTF.

This clonotype has only a few counts. The germline gene is not matched at one end of the junction; a read error may be the cause. The rearrangement links TRBV2 to TRBJ2-7, with TRBD1 identical over 10 bases. The CDR3 is 13 residues long. Germline V gene sequence: CDR1 SNHLY, CDR2 FYNNEI. This chain's CDR3 is CASTQEGQGPLNF. For the CDR3, the DNA is TGTGCCAGCACACAGGAGGGACAGGGGCCGCTGAACTTC.

The V and J genes are TRBV7-9 and TRBJ2-2; 9 positions match TRBD2. Germline V CDR1 and CDR2: SEHNR, FQNEAQ (reference sequence). CDR3 length: 15 residues. The V segment lost 3 bases and the J segment 6 bases; nucleotides outside the gene matches: 5. CDR3 region: CASSFSRGGAGELFF. The DNA of the CDR3 is TGTGCCAGCAGCTTCTCGCGGGGGGGCGCCGGGGAGCTGTTTTTT.

Many counts were recorded for this clonotype. This chain links TRBV12-3 or TRBV12-4 with TRBJ2-5, with 9 nucleotides matching TRBD2. Unmatched junction bases numbered 0, after V lost 2 bases and J lost 5 bases. There are 13 residues in the CDR3. The CDR3 DNA is TGTGCCAGCAGTTTACTAGCGGGGGAGACCCAGTACTTC. Translated, it gives CASSLLAGETQYF.

This clonotype was seen only a few times. The V and J genes are TRBV20-1 and TRBJ2-3; D is perhaps TRBD2 (5 bases). Trimming left V 4 bases short and J 3 bases short, with 11 bases between. The CDR3 runs 13 residues. The germline gives CDR1 DFQATT, CDR2 SNEGSKA (reference sequence). The CDR3: CSAMTPGTDTQYF. In DNA form, the CDR3 reads TGCAGTGCTATGACCCCGGGGACAGATACGCAGTATTTT.

The sample holds a few counts of this clonotype. This rearrangement joins TRBV20-1 to TRBJ1-1, with D possibly TRBD1 on 6 matching bases. Germline V gene data show CDR1 as DFQATT and CDR2 as SNEGSKA (reference sequence). The V gene lost 3 bases and the J gene lost 4 bases, with 9 bases spanning the gap. The CDR3 is 12 residues long. CDR3 sequence (DNA): TGCAGTGCTAGGGGCAGGGGCACTGAAGCTTTCTTT. It codes for CSARGRGTEAFF.

This clonotype has more than one count but fewer than ten. This chain links TRBV12-3 or TRBV12-4 with TRBJ2-2; TRBD2 agrees at 10 bases. Trimming took 6 bases from V and 4 from J; bases not matched to a gene: 8. The CDR3 sequence is 16 residues long. CDR3 sequence reads: CASSPVVAGGTGELFF. The CDR3 nucleotides read TGTGCCAGCAGCCCGGTAGTAGCGGGGGGCACCGGGGAGCTGTTTTTT.

This clonotype turned up a few times. This chain uses TRBV18 with TRBJ2-7; 11 bases fit TRBD2. The length of the CDR3 is 14 residues. Per germline, CDR1 KGHSH and CDR2 LQKENI. V lost 7 bases, J lost 3 bases, and 5 bases stayed unmatched. CDR3 coding DNA: TGTGCCAGCTTACCGACTAGCGGGAACTACGAGCAGTACTTC. Protein: CASLPTSGNYEQYF.

V is TRBV7-2 and J is TRBJ2-2; 7 bases map to TRBD1. This CDR3 has 16 amino acids. The ends lost 0 bases at V and 2 bases at J; junction bases unmatched: 3. Germline CDR1 SGHTA, CDR2 FQGNSA. This CDR3 reads CASSLAQGSNTGELFF. For the CDR3, the DNA is TGTGCCAGCAGCTTAGCACAGGGGTCAAACACCGGGGAGCTGTTTTTT.

This sequence joins TRBV12-3 or TRBV12-4 and TRBJ2-7; the match to TRBD1 covers 10 bases. Trimming cost V 4 bases and J 1 base; bases outside gene matches: 7. The CDR3 has 16 residues. CDR3 bases: TGTGCCAGCAGTTACGCTCCGGGACAGGGGTCCTACGAGCAGTACTTC. This sequence encodes CASSYAPGQGSYEQYF.

V and J are TRBV7-9 and TRBJ2-6, with TRBD1 as a possible D gene (6 bases). There are 15 residues in the CDR3. Trimming removed 6 bases at V and 4 bases at J, with 13 bases between. Germline V lookup: CDR1 SEHNR, CDR2 FQNEAQ (reference sequence). The CDR3 spells CASSQQGSGANVLTF. CDR3 coding DNA: TGTGCCAGCAGTCAACAGGGATCCGGGGCCAACGTCCTGACTTTC.

The chain recombines TRBV6-1 with TRBJ1-2; D is undetermined. CDR3 length: 13 residues. CDR1 MNHNS and CDR2 SASEGT come from the germline V gene. The ends were cut back, 6 bases at V and 7 bases at J, with 15 bases in the middle. The CDR3 is CASSPAQSSGYTF. In DNA form, the CDR3 reads TGTGCCAGCAGCCCGGCTCAATCGAGTGGCTACACCTTC.